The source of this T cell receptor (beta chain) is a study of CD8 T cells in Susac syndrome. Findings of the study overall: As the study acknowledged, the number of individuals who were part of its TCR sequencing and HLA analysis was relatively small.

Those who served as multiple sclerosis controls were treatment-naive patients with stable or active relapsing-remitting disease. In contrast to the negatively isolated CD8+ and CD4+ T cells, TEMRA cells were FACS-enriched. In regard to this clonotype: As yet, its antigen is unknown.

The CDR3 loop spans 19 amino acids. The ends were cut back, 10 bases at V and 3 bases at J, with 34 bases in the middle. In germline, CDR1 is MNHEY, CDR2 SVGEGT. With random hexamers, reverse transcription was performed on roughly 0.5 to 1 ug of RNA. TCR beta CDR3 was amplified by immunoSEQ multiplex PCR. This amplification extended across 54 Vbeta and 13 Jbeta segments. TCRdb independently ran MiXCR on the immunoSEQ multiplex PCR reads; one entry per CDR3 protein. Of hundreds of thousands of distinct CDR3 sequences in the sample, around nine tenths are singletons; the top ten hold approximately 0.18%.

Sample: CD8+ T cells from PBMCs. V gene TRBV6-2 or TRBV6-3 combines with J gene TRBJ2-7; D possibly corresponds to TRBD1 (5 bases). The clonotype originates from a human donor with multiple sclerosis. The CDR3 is CATLRGSQPLQLRNYEQYF. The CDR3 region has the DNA TGTGCCACCTTAAGGGGCAGCCAACCCCTTCAACTTCGGAACTACGAGCAGTACTTC.